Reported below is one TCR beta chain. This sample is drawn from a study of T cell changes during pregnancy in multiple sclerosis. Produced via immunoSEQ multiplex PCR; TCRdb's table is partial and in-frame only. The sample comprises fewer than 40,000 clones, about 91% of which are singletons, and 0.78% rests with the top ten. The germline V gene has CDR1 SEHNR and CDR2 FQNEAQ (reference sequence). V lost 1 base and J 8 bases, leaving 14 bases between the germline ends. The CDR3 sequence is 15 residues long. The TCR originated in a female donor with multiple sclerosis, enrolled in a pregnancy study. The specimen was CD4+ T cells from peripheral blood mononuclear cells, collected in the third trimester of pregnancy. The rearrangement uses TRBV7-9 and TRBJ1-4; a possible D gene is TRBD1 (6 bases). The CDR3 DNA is TGTGCCAGCAGCTTAGTATCAGGGGTCGAGGAAAAACTGTTTTTT. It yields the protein CASSLVSGVEEKLFF.